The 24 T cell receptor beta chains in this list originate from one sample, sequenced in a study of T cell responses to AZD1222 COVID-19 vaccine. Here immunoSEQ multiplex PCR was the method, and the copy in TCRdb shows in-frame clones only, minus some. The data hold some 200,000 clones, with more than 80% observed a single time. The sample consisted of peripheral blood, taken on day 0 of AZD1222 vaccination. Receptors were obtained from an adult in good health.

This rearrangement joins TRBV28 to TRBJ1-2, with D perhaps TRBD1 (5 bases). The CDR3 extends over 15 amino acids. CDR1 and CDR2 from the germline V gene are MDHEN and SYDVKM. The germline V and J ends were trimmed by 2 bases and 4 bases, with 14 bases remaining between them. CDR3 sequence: CASSLVGVAGYGYTF. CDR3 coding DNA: TGTGCCAGCAGTTTAGTAGGGGTGGCGGGCTATGGCTACACCTTC.

CDR3 in amino acids: CASSGVRGGEQYF. The CDR3 DNA reads as TGCGCCAGCAGTGGGGTACGGGGCGGCGAGCAGTACTTC. The genes are TRBV10-2 and TRBJ2-7, with D possibly being TRBD1 or TRBD2 (5 bases each). The CDR3 sequence is 13 residues long. Between the trimmed V and J ends, which lost 4 bases and 6 bases, there was a span of 13 bases. Germline CDR1 reads WSHSY; CDR2 reads SAAADI.

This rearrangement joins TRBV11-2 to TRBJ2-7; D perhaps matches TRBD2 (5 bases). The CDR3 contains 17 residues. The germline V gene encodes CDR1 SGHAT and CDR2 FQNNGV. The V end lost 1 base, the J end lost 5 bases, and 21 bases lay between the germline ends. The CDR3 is CASSLGPGVRRLDEQYF. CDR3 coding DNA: TGTGCCAGCAGCTTAGGGCCGGGTGTAAGGAGGCTGGACGAGCAGTACTTC. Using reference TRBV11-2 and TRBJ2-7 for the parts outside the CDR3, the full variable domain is EAGVAQSPRYKIIEKRQSVAFWCNPISGHATLYWYQQILGQGPKLLIQFQNNGVVDDSQLPKDRFSAERLKGVDSTLKIQPAKLEDSAVYLCASSLGPGVRRLDEQYFGPGTRLTVT.

The CDR3 here is CAKGQGETQYF. CDR3 DNA: TGTGCCAAGGGACAGGGTGAGACCCAGTACTTC. The chain employs TRBV30 and TRBJ2-5, with 9 bases matching TRBD1. Trimming cost V 8 bases and J 5 bases; bases outside gene matches: 3. The germline gives CDR1 GTSNPN, CDR2 SVGIG (reference sequence). The CDR3 covers 11 residues.

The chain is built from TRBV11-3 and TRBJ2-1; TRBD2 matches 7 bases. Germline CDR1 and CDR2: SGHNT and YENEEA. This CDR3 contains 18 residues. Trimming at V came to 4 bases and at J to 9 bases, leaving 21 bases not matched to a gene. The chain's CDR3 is CASSSPVGTTNHRSEQFF. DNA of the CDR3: TGTGCCAGCAGCTCCCCCGTAGGGACTACCAATCACCGGAGTGAGCAGTTCTTC.

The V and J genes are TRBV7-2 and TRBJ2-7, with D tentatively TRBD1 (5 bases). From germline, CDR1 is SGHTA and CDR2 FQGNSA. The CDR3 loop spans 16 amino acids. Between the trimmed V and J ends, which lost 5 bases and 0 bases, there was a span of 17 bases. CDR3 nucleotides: TGTGCCAGCAGCCTACCAGGTTTTGGGGCCTCCTACGAGCAGTACTTC. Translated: CASSLPGFGASYEQYF.

CDR3 protein: CASRESGQGAGGYTF. CDR3 nucleotides: TGTGCCAGCAGGGAATCCGGACAGGGGGCCGGTGGCTACACCTTC. V gene TRBV2 combines with J gene TRBJ1-2; 11 bases match TRBD1. The CDR3 is 15 amino acids. Germline CDR1 is SNHLY and CDR2 is FYNNEI. Losses at the gene ends were 6 bases for V and 7 bases for J; bases not matched to a gene: 10.

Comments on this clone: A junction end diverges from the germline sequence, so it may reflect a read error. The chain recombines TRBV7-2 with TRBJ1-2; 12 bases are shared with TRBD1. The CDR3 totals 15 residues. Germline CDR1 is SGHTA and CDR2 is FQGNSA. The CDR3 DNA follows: TGTGCCAGCAGCTGGGGGACAGGGGGCAGGGATGGCTACATCTTC. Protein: CASSWGTGGRDGYIF. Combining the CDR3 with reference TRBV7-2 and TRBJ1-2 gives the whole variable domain GAGVSQSPSNKVTEKGKDVELRCDPISGHTALYWYRQSLGQGLEFLIYFQGNSAPDKSGLPSDRFSAERTGGSVSTLTIQRTQQEDSAVYLCASSWGTGGRDGYIFGSGTRLTVV.

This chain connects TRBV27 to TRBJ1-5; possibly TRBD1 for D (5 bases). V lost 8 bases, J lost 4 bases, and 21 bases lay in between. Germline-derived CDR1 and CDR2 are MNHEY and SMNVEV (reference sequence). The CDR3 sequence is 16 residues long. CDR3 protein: CASRPITGTQNQPQHF. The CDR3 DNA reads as TGTGCCAGCCGCCCTATCACCGGGACGCAGAATCAGCCCCAGCATTTT.

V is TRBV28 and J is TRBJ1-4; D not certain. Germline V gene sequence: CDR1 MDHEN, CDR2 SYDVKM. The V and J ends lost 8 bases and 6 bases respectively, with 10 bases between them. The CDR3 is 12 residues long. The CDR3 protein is CASREIHEKLFF. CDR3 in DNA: TGTGCCAGCCGAGAGATCCATGAAAAACTGTTTTTT. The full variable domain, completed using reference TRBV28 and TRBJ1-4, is DVKVTQSSRYLVKRTGEKVFLECVQDMDHENMFWYRQDPGLGLRLIYFSYDVKMKEKGDIPEGYSVSREKKERFSLILESASTNQTSMYLCASREIHEKLFFGSGTQLSVL.

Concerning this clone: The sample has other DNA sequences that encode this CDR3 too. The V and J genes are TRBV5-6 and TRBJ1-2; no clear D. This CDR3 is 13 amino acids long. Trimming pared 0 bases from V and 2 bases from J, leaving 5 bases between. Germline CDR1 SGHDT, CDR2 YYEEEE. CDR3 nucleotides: TGTGCCAGCAGCTTGGGAGGGAACTATGGCTACACCTTC. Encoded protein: CASSLGGNYGYTF.

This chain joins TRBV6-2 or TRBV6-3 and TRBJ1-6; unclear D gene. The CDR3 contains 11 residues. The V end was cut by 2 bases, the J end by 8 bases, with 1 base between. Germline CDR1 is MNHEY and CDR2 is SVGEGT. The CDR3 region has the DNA TGTGCCAGCAGTTACGATTCACCCCTCCACTTT. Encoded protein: CASSYDSPLHF.

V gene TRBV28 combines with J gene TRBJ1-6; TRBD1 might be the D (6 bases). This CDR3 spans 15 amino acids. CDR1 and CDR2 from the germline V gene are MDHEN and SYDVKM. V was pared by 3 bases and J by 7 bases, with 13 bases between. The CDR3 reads CASSFVTGNNSPLHF. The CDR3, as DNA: TGTGCCAGCAGTTTTGTAACAGGGAACAATTCACCCCTCCACTTT.

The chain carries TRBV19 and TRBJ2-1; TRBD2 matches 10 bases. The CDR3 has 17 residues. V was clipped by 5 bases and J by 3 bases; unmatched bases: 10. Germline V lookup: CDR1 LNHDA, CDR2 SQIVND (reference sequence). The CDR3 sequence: CASSDPRTSGDYNEQFF. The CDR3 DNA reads TGTGCCAGTAGTGATCCAAGGACTAGCGGAGACTACAATGAGCAGTTCTTC.

As DNA, the CDR3 is TGTGCCAGCACGGTACAGGGGGCAAAGGGCTACACCTTC. Translation gives CASTVQGAKGYTF. The chain is built from TRBV21-1 and TRBJ1-2; the D call of TRBD1 is as the table states it, not checked on the DNA. TRBV21-1 is an annotated pseudogene. The CDR3 has 13 amino acids.

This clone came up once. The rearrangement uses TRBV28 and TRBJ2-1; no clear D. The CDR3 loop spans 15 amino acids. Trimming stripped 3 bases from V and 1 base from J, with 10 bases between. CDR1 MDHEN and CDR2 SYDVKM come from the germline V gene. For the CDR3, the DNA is TGTGCCAGCAGTTTTGCAGGCCCTTCCTACAATGAGCAGTTCTTC. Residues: CASSFAGPSYNEQFF. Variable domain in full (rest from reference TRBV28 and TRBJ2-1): DVKVTQSSRYLVKRTGEKVFLECVQDMDHENMFWYRQDPGLGLRLIYFSYDVKMKEKGDIPEGYSVSREKKERFSLILESASTNQTSMYLCASSFAGPSYNEQFFGPGTRLTVL.

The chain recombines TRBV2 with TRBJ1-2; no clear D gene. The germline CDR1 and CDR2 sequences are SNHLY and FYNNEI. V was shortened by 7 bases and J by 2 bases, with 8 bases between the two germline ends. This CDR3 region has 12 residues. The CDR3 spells CASMGWNYGYTF. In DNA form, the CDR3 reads TGTGCCAGCATGGGATGGAACTATGGCTACACCTTC. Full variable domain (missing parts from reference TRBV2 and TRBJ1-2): EPEVTQTPSHQVTQMGQEVILRCVPISNHLYFYWYRQILGQKVEFLVSFYNNEISEKSEIFDDQFSVERPDGSNFTLKIRSTKLEDSAMYFCASMGWNYGYTFGSGTRLTVV.

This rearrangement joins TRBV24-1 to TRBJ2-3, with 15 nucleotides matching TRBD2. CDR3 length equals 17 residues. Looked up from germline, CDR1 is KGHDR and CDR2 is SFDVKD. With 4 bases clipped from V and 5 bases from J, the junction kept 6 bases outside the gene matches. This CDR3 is CATSDRTSGRALDTQYF. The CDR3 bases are TGTGCCACCAGTGACCGGACTAGCGGGAGGGCCTTAGATACGCAGTATTTT.

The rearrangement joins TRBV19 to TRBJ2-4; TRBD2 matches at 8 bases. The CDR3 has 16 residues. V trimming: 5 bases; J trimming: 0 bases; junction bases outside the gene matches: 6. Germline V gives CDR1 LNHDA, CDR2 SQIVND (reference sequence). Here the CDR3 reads CASSSPSGSAKNIQYF. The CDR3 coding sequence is TGTGCCAGTAGTTCACCTAGCGGGTCAGCCAAAAACATTCAGTACTTC.

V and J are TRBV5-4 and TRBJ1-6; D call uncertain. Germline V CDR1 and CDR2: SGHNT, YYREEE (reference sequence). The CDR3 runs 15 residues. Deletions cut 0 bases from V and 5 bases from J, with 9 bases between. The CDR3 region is CASSLGKGDNSPLHF. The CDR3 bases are TGTGCCAGCAGCTTGGGGAAGGGTGATAATTCACCCCTCCACTTT.

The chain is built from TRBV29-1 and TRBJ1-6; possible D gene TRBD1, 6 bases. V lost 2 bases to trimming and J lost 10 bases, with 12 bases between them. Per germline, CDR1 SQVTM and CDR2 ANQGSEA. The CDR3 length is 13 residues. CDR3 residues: CSVELGAGSPLHF. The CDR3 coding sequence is TGCAGCGTTGAATTGGGGGCAGGGTCACCCCTCCACTTT.

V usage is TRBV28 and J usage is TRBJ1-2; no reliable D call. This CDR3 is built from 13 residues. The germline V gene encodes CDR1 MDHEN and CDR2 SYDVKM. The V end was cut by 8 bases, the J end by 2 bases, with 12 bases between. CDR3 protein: CASGKTSNYGYTF. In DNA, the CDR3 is TGTGCCAGCGGGAAGACATCCAACTATGGCTACACCTTC.

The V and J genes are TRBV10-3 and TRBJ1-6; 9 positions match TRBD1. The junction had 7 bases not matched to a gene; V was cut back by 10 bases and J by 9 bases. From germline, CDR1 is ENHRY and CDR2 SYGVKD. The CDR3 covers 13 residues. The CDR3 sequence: CASRTGDGSPLHF. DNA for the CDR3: TGTGCCAGCAGGACAGGGGACGGTTCACCCCTCCACTTT.

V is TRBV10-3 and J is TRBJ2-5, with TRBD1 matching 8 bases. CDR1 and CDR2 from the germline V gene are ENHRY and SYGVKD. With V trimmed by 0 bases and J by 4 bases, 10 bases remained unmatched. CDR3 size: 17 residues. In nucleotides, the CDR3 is TGTGCCATCAGTGAGTCTCTGTGGACAGGGAGTGGAGAGACCCAGTACTTC. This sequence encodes CAISESLWTGSGETQYF.